Listed below are T cell receptor beta chains from one sample, sequenced in a study of blood T cell repertoires in COVID-19. The assay was immunoSEQ multiplex PCR, and TCRdb's table has in-frame clones only and misses some. The table lists some 170,000 clones, around 80% of them singletons. Sequencing input: peripheral blood. The receptors stem from a woman between 70 and 85 years old with acute or convalescent COVID-19. Each CDR3 is given with its conserved first and last residue. The order of the fields is CDR3 DNA, CDR3 protein, D gene, clone size, V gene, J gene. A D gene is named only where the DNA matches it firmly. Only some rows state a clone size, as once, few, many or a class for expanded clones.

CDR3nt: TGTGCCAGCAGCCGACAGGGTGGTTCACCCCTCCACTTT
CDR3aa: CASSRQGGSPLHF
d_gene: TRBD1
abundance: -
v_gene: TRBV7-9
j_gene: TRBJ1-6

CDR3nt: TGTGCCAGCAGTTCGGGACAGGGTCCCTACGAGCAGTACTTC
CDR3aa: CASSSGQGPYEQYF
d_gene: TRBD1
abundance: once
v_gene: TRBV28
j_gene: TRBJ2-7

CDR3nt: TGTGCCAGCAGTTTCCATGTAGGGGACACTGAAGCTTTCTTT
CDR3aa: CASSFHVGDTEAFF
d_gene: -
abundance: -
v_gene: TRBV28
j_gene: TRBJ1-1

CDR3nt: TGTGCCAGCAGCCAATCAGGGGACCAGCCCCAGCATTTT
CDR3aa: CASSQSGDQPQHF
d_gene: -
abundance: -
v_gene: TRBV14
j_gene: TRBJ1-5

CDR3nt: TGTGCCACCAGTGACCTTAAGGGAGACCCGGGCTACACCTTC
CDR3aa: CATSDLKGDPGYTF
d_gene: -
abundance: -
v_gene: TRBV24-1
j_gene: TRBJ1-2

CDR3nt: TGTGCCAGTAGTGGACAGGGTTGGGAGCAGTACTTC
CDR3aa: CASSGQGWEQYF
d_gene: TRBD1
abundance: -
v_gene: TRBV19
j_gene: TRBJ2-7

CDR3nt: TGCGCCAGCAGCTGGGGACAGGGGGCCGCAACTAATGAAAAACTGTTTTTT
CDR3aa: CASSWGQGAATNEKLFF
d_gene: TRBD1
abundance: few
v_gene: TRBV5-1
j_gene: TRBJ1-4

CDR3nt: TGCGCCAGCATGACGGGGTCAGCGGGGGGCCCCTCCAATGAGCAGTTCTTC
CDR3aa: CASMTGSAGGPSNEQFF
d_gene: TRBD2
abundance: -
v_gene: TRBV5-1
j_gene: TRBJ2-1

CDR3nt: TGTGCCAGCAGTGAAGCCGGGACGGGACAGAGCTCCTATAATTCACCCCTCCACTTT
CDR3aa: CASSEAGTGQSSYNSPLHF
d_gene: TRBD1
abundance: -
v_gene: TRBV6-1
j_gene: TRBJ1-6

CDR3nt: TGTGCCAGCAGCGACTACAGCTCTGGAAACACCATATATTTT
CDR3aa: CASSDYSSGNTIYF
d_gene: -
abundance: -
v_gene: TRBV7-9
j_gene: TRBJ1-3

CDR3nt: TGTGCCAGCAGCTCGACAGGAGGAGCTAGCCGACCCCAGCATTTT
CDR3aa: CASSSTGGASRPQHF
d_gene: -
abundance: -
v_gene: TRBV7-2
j_gene: TRBJ1-5

CDR3nt: TGTGCCACGTCCCCCTTAAATTCACCCCTCCACTTT
CDR3aa: CATSPLNSPLHF
d_gene: -
abundance: few
v_gene: TRBV7-2
j_gene: TRBJ1-6

CDR3nt: TGTGCCAGCAGTCAAACTGGAGACTCCTACGAGCAGTACTTC
CDR3aa: CASSQTGDSYEQYF
d_gene: -
abundance: -
v_gene: TRBV6-5
j_gene: TRBJ2-7

CDR3nt: TGTGCCAGCTCACCGATAGGGGAGGCCTACGAGCAGTACTTC
CDR3aa: CASSPIGEAYEQYF
d_gene: -
abundance: -
v_gene: TRBV18
j_gene: TRBJ2-7

CDR3nt: TGTGCCAGCAGCCAAACTAGCGGGAGAGTCAACAATGAGCAGTTCTTC
CDR3aa: CASSQTSGRVNNEQFF
d_gene: TRBD2
abundance: -
v_gene: TRBV3-1/TRBV3-2
j_gene: TRBJ2-1

CDR3nt: TGTGCCAGCAGTTACACAACAGGGGAGGCTTTCTTT
CDR3aa: CASSYTTGEAFF
d_gene: TRBD1
abundance: -
v_gene: TRBV6-5
j_gene: TRBJ1-1

CDR3nt: TGCGCCAGCAGTTTGCCCCGGAGCTCCTACTACAATGAGCAGTTCTTC
CDR3aa: CASSLPRSSYYNEQFF
d_gene: -
abundance: -
v_gene: TRBV5-1
j_gene: TRBJ2-1

CDR3nt: TGCAGTGCTGCGACTAGACGGGAGCAGTTCTTC
CDR3aa: CSAATRREQFF
d_gene: -
abundance: -
v_gene: TRBV20-1
j_gene: TRBJ2-1

CDR3nt: TGTGCCAGCAGCGCGAACGACAGGGGGACTGAAGCTTTCTTT
CDR3aa: CASSANDRGTEAFF
d_gene: TRBD1
abundance: -
v_gene: TRBV3-1/TRBV3-2
j_gene: TRBJ1-1

CDR3nt: TGTGCCAGCAGCCAAGGGGGCAGGAACCCCTATGGCTACACCTTC
CDR3aa: CASSQGGRNPYGYTF
d_gene: -
abundance: -
v_gene: TRBV4-2
j_gene: TRBJ1-2

CDR3nt: TGCGCCAGCAGCTCCGGGTCAGTTTACTATGGCTACACCTTC
CDR3aa: CASSSGSVYYGYTF
d_gene: -
abundance: -
v_gene: TRBV5-1
j_gene: TRBJ1-2

CDR3nt: TGTGCCAGCAGCTTACGGACTAGTAGCGCCTACGAGCAGTACTTC
CDR3aa: CASSLRTSSAYEQYF
d_gene: TRBD2
abundance: -
v_gene: TRBV11-2
j_gene: TRBJ2-7

CDR3nt: TGCGCCAGCAGCGACCTCCCAGGGGGGAACACTGAAGCTTTCTTT
CDR3aa: CASSDLPGGNTEAFF
d_gene: TRBD1
abundance: -
v_gene: TRBV5-1
j_gene: TRBJ1-1

CDR3nt: TGTGCCAGCAGCGTGAACACCTACAATGAGCAGTTCTTC
CDR3aa: CASSVNTYNEQFF
d_gene: -
abundance: -
v_gene: TRBV9
j_gene: TRBJ2-1

CDR3nt: TGCGCCAGCAGTGAGTCTCCAGCGGCGGATAACACCGGGGAGCTGTTTTTT
CDR3aa: CASSESPAADNTGELFF
d_gene: -
abundance: once
v_gene: TRBV10-1
j_gene: TRBJ2-2

CDR3nt: TGTGCCAGCAGTCTTGAAGCTTTCTTT
CDR3aa: CASSLEAFF
d_gene: -
abundance: -
v_gene: TRBV5-8
j_gene: TRBJ1-1

CDR3nt: TGTGCCAGCAGCCCCCCAGACAGGGGCTATGGCTACACCTTC
CDR3aa: CASSPPDRGYGYTF
d_gene: TRBD1
abundance: -
v_gene: TRBV3-1/TRBV3-2
j_gene: TRBJ1-2

CDR3nt: TGTGCCAGCAGTCGCTACAGAATCCGTCCTCCAACTAATGAAAAACTGTTTTTT
CDR3aa: CASSRYRIRPPTNEKLFF
d_gene: -
abundance: few
v_gene: TRBV6-6
j_gene: TRBJ1-4

CDR3nt: TGTGCCAGCAGCTCGTACGAGAAGAATTCACCCCTCCACTTT
CDR3aa: CASSSYEKNSPLHF
d_gene: -
abundance: -
v_gene: TRBV9
j_gene: TRBJ1-6

CDR3nt: TGCGCCAGCAGCCGAGGGACAGGTTTGAACACTGAAGCTTTCTTT
CDR3aa: CASSRGTGLNTEAFF
d_gene: TRBD1
abundance: -
v_gene: TRBV4-1
j_gene: TRBJ1-1

CDR3nt: TGTGCCAGCAGCCAAGAAGGGAGCTCTGGAAACACCATATATTTT
CDR3aa: CASSQEGSSGNTIYF
d_gene: -
abundance: -
v_gene: TRBV3-1/TRBV3-2
j_gene: TRBJ1-3

CDR3nt: TGTGCCAGCAGCTTGGACCACGGGACAGGGAATTCAGCTTTCTTT
CDR3aa: CASSLDHGTGNSAFF
d_gene: TRBD1
abundance: -
v_gene: TRBV7-2
j_gene: TRBJ1-1

CDR3nt: TGTGCCAGCACCCTAGAAGGCTCTCCTTCACCCCTCCACTTT
CDR3aa: CASTLEGSPSPLHF
d_gene: -
abundance: -
v_gene: TRBV25-1
j_gene: TRBJ1-6

CDR3nt: TGTGCCAGCTCGAGACAGGGTACTTACGTCCTGACTTTC
CDR3aa: CASSRQGTYVLTF
d_gene: TRBD1
abundance: once
v_gene: TRBV2
j_gene: TRBJ2-6

CDR3nt: TGTGCCAGCAGGCCGACGGACAGTCCCCGCAATGAGCAGTTCTTC
CDR3aa: CASRPTDSPRNEQFF
d_gene: -
abundance: -
v_gene: TRBV28
j_gene: TRBJ2-1

CDR3nt: TGTGCCAGCAGCCCGCCGCTATTCTCCTACGAGCAGTACTTC
CDR3aa: CASSPPLFSYEQYF
d_gene: -
abundance: -
v_gene: TRBV7-2
j_gene: TRBJ2-7

CDR3nt: TGTGCCACCAGTGACAAACAGGGCTACACAGATACGCAGTATTTT
CDR3aa: CATSDKQGYTDTQYF
d_gene: -
abundance: -
v_gene: TRBV24-1
j_gene: TRBJ2-3

CDR3nt: TGTGCCAGCAAACGAGGGGGTGGTAGCAATCAGCCCCAGCATTTT
CDR3aa: CASKRGGGSNQPQHF
d_gene: -
abundance: -
v_gene: TRBV28
j_gene: TRBJ1-5

CDR3nt: TGCGCCAGCAGTCAAAAGAAGGCAGGGGGCGTCTATGGCTACACCTTC
CDR3aa: CASSQKKAGGVYGYTF
d_gene: TRBD1
abundance: -
v_gene: TRBV23-1
j_gene: TRBJ1-2

CDR3nt: TGTGCCAGCAGCTTACTAGCGGGGGTCACAGATACGCAGTATTTT
CDR3aa: CASSLLAGVTDTQYF
d_gene: TRBD2
abundance: -
v_gene: TRBV7-3
j_gene: TRBJ2-3

CDR3nt: TGCGCCAGCAGCCAAGAGTTGGCAGGGGCCACTGAAGCTTTCTTT
CDR3aa: CASSQELAGATEAFF
d_gene: -
abundance: -
v_gene: TRBV4-3
j_gene: TRBJ1-1

CDR3nt: TGTGCCAGCAGAACTCGGACAGACTCCTTCTACGAGCAGTACTTC
CDR3aa: CASRTRTDSFYEQYF
d_gene: -
abundance: -
v_gene: TRBV7-8
j_gene: TRBJ2-7

CDR3nt: TGCGCCAGCAGCCTTCTAAACACTGAAGCTTTCTTT
CDR3aa: CASSLLNTEAFF
d_gene: -
abundance: -
v_gene: TRBV5-1
j_gene: TRBJ1-1